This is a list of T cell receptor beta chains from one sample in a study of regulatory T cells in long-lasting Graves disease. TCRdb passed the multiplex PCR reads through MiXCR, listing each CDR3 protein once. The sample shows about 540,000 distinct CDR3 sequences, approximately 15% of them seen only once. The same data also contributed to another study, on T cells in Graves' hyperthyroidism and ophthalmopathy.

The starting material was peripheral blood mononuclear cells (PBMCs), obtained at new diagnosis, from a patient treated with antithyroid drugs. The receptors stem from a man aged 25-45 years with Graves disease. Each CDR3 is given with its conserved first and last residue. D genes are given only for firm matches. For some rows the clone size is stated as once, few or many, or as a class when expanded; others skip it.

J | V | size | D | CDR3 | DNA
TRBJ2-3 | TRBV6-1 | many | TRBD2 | CASSYRGAGGTDTQYF | TGTGCCAGCTCCTACCGGGGAGCGGGGGGCACAGATACGCAGTATTTT
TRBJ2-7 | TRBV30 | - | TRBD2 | CAWSHGMTSGRYEQYF | TGTGCCTGGAGCCACGGGATGACTAGCGGGAGATACGAGCAGTACTTC
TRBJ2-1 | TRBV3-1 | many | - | CASSQTTAEQFF | TGTGCCAGCAGCCAAACGACGGCAGAGCAGTTCTTC
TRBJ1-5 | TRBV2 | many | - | CASKDIRNQPQHF | TGTGCCAGCAAAGACATTCGCAATCAGCCCCAGCATTTT
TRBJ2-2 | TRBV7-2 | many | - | CASSFLEGQDTGELFF | TGTGCCAGCAGCTTCCTGGAGGGCCAGGACACCGGGGAGCTGTTTTTT
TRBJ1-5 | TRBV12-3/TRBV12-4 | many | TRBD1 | CASSSGTGKESQHF | TGTGCCAGCAGTTCCGGGACAGGGAAGGAGTCCCAGCATTTT
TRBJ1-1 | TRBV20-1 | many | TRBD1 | CSAKQGTMNTEAFF | TGCAGTGCTAAACAGGGGACAATGAACACTGAAGCTTTCTTT
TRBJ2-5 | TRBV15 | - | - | CATSRQGPGETQYF | TGTGCCACCAGCAGACAGGGGCCTGGAGAGACCCAGTACTTC
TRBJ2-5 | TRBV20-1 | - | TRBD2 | CSARPGASGSETQYF | TGCAGTGCGAGACCTGGGGCTAGCGGGAGCGAGACCCAGTACTTC
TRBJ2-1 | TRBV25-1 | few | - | CASSEAQGFDEQFF | TGTGCCAGCAGTGAAGCACAGGGTTTTGATGAGCAGTTTTTC
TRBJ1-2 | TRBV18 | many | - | CASSPKQSNGYTF | TGTGCCAGCTCACCAAAACAGTCAAATGGCTACACCTTC
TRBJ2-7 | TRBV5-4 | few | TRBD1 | CASSGGQNYEQYF | TGTGCCAGCAGCGGGGGACAGAATTACGAGCAGTACTTC
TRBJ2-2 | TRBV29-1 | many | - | CSVVRVGGRTGELFF | TGCAGCGTTGTTAGGGTAGGAGGGAGGACCGGGGAGCTGTTTTTT
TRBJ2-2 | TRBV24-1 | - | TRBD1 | CATSDSGTGDTGELFF | TGTGCCACCAGTGATTCCGGGACAGGGGACACCGGGGAGCTGTTTTTT
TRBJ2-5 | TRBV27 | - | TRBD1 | CASSSNGQGASETQHF | TGTGCCAGCAGTTCTAATGGACAGGGGGCGAGTGAGACCCAGCACTTC
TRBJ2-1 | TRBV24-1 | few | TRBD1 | CATSDWDRANNEQFF | TGTGCCACCAGTGATTGGGACAGGGCTAACAATGAGCAGTTCTTC
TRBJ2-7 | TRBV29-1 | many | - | CSVEVGGGSISYEQYF | TGCAGCGTTGAAGTCGGTGGGGGCTCGATTTCCTACGAGCAGTACTTC
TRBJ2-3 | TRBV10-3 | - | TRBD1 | CATYRGASGNTQYF | TGTGCCACCTACAGGGGGGCTTCAGGAAATACGCAGTATTTT
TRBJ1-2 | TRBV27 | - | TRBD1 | CASSSQGAGYGYTF | TGTGCCAGCAGTTCTCAGGGGGCGGGTTATGGCTACACCTTC
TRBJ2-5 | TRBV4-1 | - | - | CASSQVRLETQYF | TGCGCCAGCAGCCAAGTCAGGCTGGAGACCCAGTACTTC
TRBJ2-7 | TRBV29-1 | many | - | CSVDEGMRDEQYF | TGCAGCGTTGATGAGGGGATGAGAGACGAGCAGTACTTC
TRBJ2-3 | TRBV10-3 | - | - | CAISESGLRNTQYF | TGTGCCATCAGTGAGTCGGGACTGCGAAATACGCAGTATTTT